These 18 T cell receptor beta chains came from one sample sequenced in a study of breast tumors, draining lymph nodes, adjacent tissues. TCRdb independently ran MiXCR on the multiplex PCR reads; one entry per CDR3 protein. The table has 84,000 or so distinct CDR3 sequences, approximately 30% seen once; the top ten hold more than 8%. Axillary draining lymph nodes of breast cancer patients supplied the node samples. Sequencing was done on a sample of axillary lymph node tissue. These receptors originate from a female donor with breast cancer. Some clones in this sample may be carry-over from other donors' samples.

This clonotype was counted many times. The V gene is TRBV4-3, the J gene TRBJ1-3; no firm D call. The CDR3 sequence is 15 residues long. Germline V gene data show CDR1 as LGHNA and CDR2 as YSLEER. Trimming left V 2 bases short and J 0 bases short, with 8 bases between. The CDR3 reads CASSQQPASGNTIYF. CDR3 sequence (DNA): TGCGCCAGCAGCCAACAGCCAGCCTCTGGAAACACCATATATTTT.

This clonotype was seen many times. Just one base apart from a much larger clone, this may be a read error. This chain links TRBV20-1 with TRBJ2-7; 9 bases are a match to TRBD2. The germline V gene has CDR1 DFQATT and CDR2 SNEGSKA (reference sequence). V shed 4 bases, J shed 6 bases, and the junction held 10 bases outside the gene matches. This CDR3 contains 14 residues. CDR3 amino acids: CSAKVPSGTSEQYF. The CDR3 DNA reads TGCAGTGCTAAGGTGCCTAGCGGGACCTCCGAGCAGTACTTC.

Of note for this clonotype: Because the CDR3's place on the DNA is in doubt, the DNA is left out and the CDR3 is given as listed by TCRdb. Here the CDR3 reads CASSFYICSVATGGGLETQYF. This sequence joins TRBV11-2 and TRBJ2-5; TRBD1, as called in the table, went unchecked against the DNA. In germline, CDR1 is SGHAT, CDR2 FQNNGV. Including both end residues, the CDR3 is 21 amino acids long.

Ten or more counts support this clonotype. A read error may explain this, as a much larger clone is one base away. The chain combines TRBV12-3 or TRBV12-4 with TRBJ1-2; D gene unclear. CDR3 length: 17 amino acids. Trimming took 6 bases from V and 2 from J, leaving 22 bases between them. The CDR3 here is CASSHASNRAVNYGYTF. The CDR3 nucleotides read TGTGCCAGCAGCCACGCTTCCAACCGGGCCGTGAACTATGGCTACACCTTC.

The V call is TRBV6-2 or TRBV6-3, the J call TRBJ1-1, with a tentative D call TRBD1 (5 bases). The CDR3 has 15 residues. In germline, CDR1 is MNHEY, CDR2 SVGEGT. With 0 bases removed from V and 4 bases from J, the gap between germline ends came to 12 bases. Here the CDR3 DNA reads TGTGCCAGCAGTTACTCTGGGGCGCGGGGCACTGAAGCTTTCTTT. As protein: CASSYSGARGTEAFF.

This clonotype ranks as medium-sized. The chain combines TRBV29-1 with TRBJ1-2; TRBD1 is a possible D gene (5 bases). In germline, CDR1 is SQVTM, CDR2 ANQGSEA. This CDR3 is 11 amino acids long. Trimming stripped 4 bases from V and 9 bases from J, with 12 bases between. This CDR3 is CSVGDSRRYTF. The CDR3 DNA reads TGCAGCGTTGGTGACAGTAGGCGCTACACCTTC.

The genes are TRBV9 and TRBJ1-4, with 8 bases that match TRBD1. Germline V gives CDR1 SGDLS, CDR2 YYNGEE. Unmatched junction bases numbered 4, after V lost 0 bases and J lost 3 bases. This CDR3 has 16 residues. The CDR3 DNA reads TGTGCCAGCAGCGTAGGACAGGGGCGGGCTAATGAAAAACTGTTTTTT. Translating it yields CASSVGQGRANEKLFF.

A single count supports this clonotype. The junction departs from germline at one end; a sequencing error may be responsible. CDR3 nucleotides: TGCAGCGTTGGGGTGCATAACTATGGTTACATCTTC. Its translation: CSVGVHNYGYIF. V gene TRBV29-1 combines with J gene TRBJ1-2; unclear D gene. CDR1 is SQVTM, CDR2 ANQGSEA, per germline. The length of the CDR3 is 12 residues.

With respect to this clonotype: An end of the junction does not agree with germline; a read error may underlie this. The rearrangement links TRBV4-3 to TRBJ2-7; D is perhaps TRBD1 (5 bases). In germline, CDR1 is LGHNA, CDR2 YSLEER. This CDR3 has 17 amino acids. CDR3 region: CASSQGAIGAASYEQYF. Written as DNA, the CDR3 is TGCGCCAGCAGCCAAGGGGCCATAGGGGCGGCCTCCTACGAACAGTACTTC.

This clonotype was detected ten times or more. The V call is TRBV27, the J call TRBJ2-7; 7 nucleotides line up with TRBD2. Germline values: CDR1 MNHEY, CDR2 SMNVEV (reference sequence). The CDR3 has 14 residues. V trimming: 2 bases; J trimming: 3 bases; junction bases outside the gene matches: 4. CDR3 sequence reads: CASSLVGGGYEQYF. The CDR3, as DNA: TGTGCCAGCAGTTTAGTTGGGGGGGGCTACGAGCAGTACTTC.

This clonotype was seen more than once but under ten times. It is unclear where the CDR3 begins or ends on the DNA, so no DNA is shown, and the CDR3 is as TCRdb lists it. J is TRBJ2-7 and V is TRBV9. The germline gives CDR1 SGDLS, CDR2 YYNGEE. The CDR3 totals 14 residues, both ends included. This chain's CDR3 is CASSVGHGTYEQSF.

On this clonotype itself: A junction end diverges from the germline sequence, so it may reflect a read error. This chain links TRBV9 with TRBJ2-3, with a possible D match to TRBD1 (6 bases). Per the germline V gene, CDR1 is SGDLS and CDR2 is YYNGEE. The CDR3 is made up of 15 amino acids. CDR3 region: CASSLAGTPTDTPYF. CDR3 nucleotides: TGTGCCAGCAGCTTGGCCGGGACACCCACAGATACGCCGTATTTT.

The chain links TRBV25-1 to TRBJ1-2; D gene ambiguous. The CDR3 has 12 amino acids. The V gene's germline CDR1 is MGHDK and CDR2 SYGVNS. Trimming took off 0 bases at V and 7 bases at J, with 6 bases between the two ends. The CDR3 here is CASSEYSRGYTF. DNA of the CDR3: TGTGCCAGCAGTGAATATTCCCGTGGCTACACCTTC.

A note on this clonotype: A single base separates this from a much larger clone, so it may be a read error. This chain uses TRBV7-9 with TRBJ1-1; TRBD1 agrees at 8 bases. Per the germline V gene, CDR1 is SEHNR and CDR2 is FQNEAQ (reference sequence). This CDR3 has 15 residues. The V segment lost 4 bases and the J segment 9 bases; nucleotides outside the gene matches: 13. This chain's CDR3 is CASSSVRDRSAKAFF. The CDR3 nucleotides are TGTGCCAGCAGCTCAGTCCGGGACAGGTCGGCAAAAGCTTTCTTT.

This clonotype was observed at least ten times. J is TRBJ2-2 and V is TRBV7-9; D is uncertain. CDR3 size: 16 residues. Trimming took off 7 bases at V and 1 base at J, with 16 bases between the two ends. Looked up from germline, CDR1 is SEHNR and CDR2 is FQNEAQ (reference sequence). This CDR3 is CASTLSGDMNTGELFF. CDR3 nucleotides: TGTGCCAGCACCCTCTCTGGGGATATGAACACCGGGGAGCTGTTTTTT.

This clonotype has a count of ten or more. V usage is TRBV5-1 and J usage is TRBJ2-5, with TRBD2 matching over 8 bases. Trimming took 4 bases from V and 5 from J; bases not matched to a gene: 13. Germline V gives CDR1 SGHRS, CDR2 YFSETQ. The CDR3 has 16 amino acids. The CDR3 loop is CASSLTGLEGLETQYF. CDR3 coding DNA: TGCGCCAGCAGCCTAACGGGACTAGAAGGGCTGGAGACCCAGTACTTC.

This clonotype was detected once. The chain is built from TRBV2 and TRBJ1-5; 12 positions agree with TRBD1. Per the germline V gene, CDR1 is SNHLY and CDR2 is FYNNEI. The CDR3 covers 16 residues. With 4 bases clipped from V and 5 bases from J, the junction kept 6 bases outside the gene matches. CDR3 sequence reads: CASSGGTGGVYQPQHF. CDR3 nucleotides: TGTGCCAGCAGTGGGGGGACAGGGGGCGTGTATCAGCCCCAGCATTTT.

This clonotype was observed at least ten times. The chain uses TRBV7-2 and TRBJ2-6, with 9 bases fitting TRBD1. There are 16 residues in the CDR3. The ends lost 1 base at V and 5 bases at J; junction bases unmatched: 3. The V gene's germline CDR1 is SGHTA and CDR2 FQGNSA. The CDR3 sequence is CASSLVTGGRANVLTF. Written as DNA, the CDR3 is TGTGCCAGCAGCTTAGTAACAGGGGGCAGGGCCAACGTCCTGACTTTC.